This TCR beta chain was recovered during a study of Ad26.COV2.S vaccination and SARS-CoV-2 variants. Study details: Donor allocation was to the COV1001 Ad26.COV2.S trial arm. Administration of Ad26.COV2.S was intramuscular, either once or twice 56 days apart.

V shed 10 bases and J shed 6 bases, with 9 bases lying between them. The V gene's germline CDR1 is MNHEY and CDR2 SVGAGI. This CDR3 has 11 residues. Generated by immunoSEQ multiplex PCR, the TCRdb table keeps only in-frame clones and is missing some. The table lists 360,000 or so clones, roughly 91% of them singletons, with roughly 3.2% in the top ten. Treatment described: some 20 received Ad26.COV2.S at low or high dose, single or two shots; 5 received placebo; per-sample allocation not given. The samples date from day 63 after the first vaccine or placebo injection. A Boston adult aged 18-55 years was the donor.

The TCR comes from a person between 18 and 59 years old who received the Ad26.COV2.S COVID-19 vaccine or a placebo. The sequences come from peripheral blood, collected in a trial of Ad26.COV2.S vaccine versus placebo. V gene TRBV6-5 combines with J gene TRBJ2-2; D not resolved. The CDR3 coding sequence is TGTGCCACCACGATCGCCGGGGAGCTGTTTTTT. Translation: CATTIAGELFF.